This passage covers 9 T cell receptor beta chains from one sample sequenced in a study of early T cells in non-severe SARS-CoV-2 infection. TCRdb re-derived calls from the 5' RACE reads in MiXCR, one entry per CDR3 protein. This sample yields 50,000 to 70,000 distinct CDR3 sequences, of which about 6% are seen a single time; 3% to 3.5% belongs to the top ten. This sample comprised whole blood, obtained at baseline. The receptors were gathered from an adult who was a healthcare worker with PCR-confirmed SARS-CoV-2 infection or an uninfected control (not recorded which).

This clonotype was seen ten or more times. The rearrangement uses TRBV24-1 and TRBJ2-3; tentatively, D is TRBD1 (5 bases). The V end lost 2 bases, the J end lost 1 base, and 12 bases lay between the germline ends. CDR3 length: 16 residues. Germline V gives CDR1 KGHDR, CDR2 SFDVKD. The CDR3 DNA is TGTGCCACCAGTGATTCAAACGGACATCGCACAGATACGCAGTATTTT. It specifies CATSDSNGHRTDTQYF.

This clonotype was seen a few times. The CDR3 spells CASSFPREQETQYF. CDR3 DNA: TGTGCCAGCAGCTTTCCTCGGGAACAAGAGACCCAGTACTTC. The chain has TRBV11-2 and TRBJ2-5, with D perhaps matching TRBD2 (5 bases). From germline, CDR1 is SGHAT and CDR2 FQNNGV. The CDR3 consists of 14 residues. Trimming pared 3 bases from V and 2 bases from J, leaving 10 bases between.

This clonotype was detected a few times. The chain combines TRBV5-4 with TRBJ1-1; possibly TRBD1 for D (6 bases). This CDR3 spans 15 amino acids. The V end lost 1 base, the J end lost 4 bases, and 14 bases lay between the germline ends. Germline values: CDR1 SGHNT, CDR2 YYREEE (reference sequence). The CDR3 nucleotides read TGTGCCAGCAGCTTGATTACGGGGGCGAGCACTGAAGCTTTCTTT. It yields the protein CASSLITGASTEAFF.

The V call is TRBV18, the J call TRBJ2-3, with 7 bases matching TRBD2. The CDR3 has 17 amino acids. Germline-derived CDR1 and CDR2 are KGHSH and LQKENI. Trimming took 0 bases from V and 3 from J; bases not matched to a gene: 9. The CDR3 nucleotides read TGTGCCAGCTCACCACCGTCCGGGGCGGGAGAAACAGATACGCAGTATTTT. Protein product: CASSPPSGAGETDTQYF.

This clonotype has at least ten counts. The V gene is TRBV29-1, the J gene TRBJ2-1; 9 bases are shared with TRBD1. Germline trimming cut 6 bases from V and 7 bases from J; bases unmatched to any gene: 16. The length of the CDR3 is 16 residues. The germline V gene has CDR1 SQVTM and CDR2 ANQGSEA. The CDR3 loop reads CSVLTPGQGLVNEQFF. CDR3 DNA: TGCAGCGTCCTTACTCCGGGACAGGGCTTAGTGAATGAGCAGTTCTTC.

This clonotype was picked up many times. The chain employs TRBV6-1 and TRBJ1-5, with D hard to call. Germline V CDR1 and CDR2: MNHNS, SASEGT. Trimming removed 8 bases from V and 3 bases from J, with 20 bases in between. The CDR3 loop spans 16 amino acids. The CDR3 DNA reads TGTGCCAGCGCTACGGCGTCCCAGTCTTACAATCAGCCCCAGCATTTT. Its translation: CASATASQSYNQPQHF.

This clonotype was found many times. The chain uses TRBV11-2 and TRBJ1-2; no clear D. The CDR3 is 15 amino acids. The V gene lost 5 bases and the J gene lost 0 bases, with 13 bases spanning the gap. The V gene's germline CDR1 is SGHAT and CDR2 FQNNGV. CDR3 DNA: TGTGCCAGCAGCGCTGGACCCGAGTCTAACTATGGCTACACCTTC. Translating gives CASSAGPESNYGYTF. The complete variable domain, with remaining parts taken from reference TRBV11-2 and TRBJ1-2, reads EAGVAQSPRYKIIEKRQSVAFWCNPISGHATLYWYQQILGQGPKLLIQFQNNGVVDDSQLPKDRFSAERLKGVDSTLKIQPAKLEDSAVYLCASSAGPESNYGYTFGSGTRLTVV.

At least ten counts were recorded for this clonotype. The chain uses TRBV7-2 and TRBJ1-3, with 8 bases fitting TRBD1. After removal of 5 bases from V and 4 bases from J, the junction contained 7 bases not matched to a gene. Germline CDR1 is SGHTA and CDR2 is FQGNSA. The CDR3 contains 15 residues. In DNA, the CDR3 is TGTGCCAGCAGCGCGGGACAGGCTGGAGGAAACACCATATATTTT. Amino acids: CASSAGQAGGNTIYF.

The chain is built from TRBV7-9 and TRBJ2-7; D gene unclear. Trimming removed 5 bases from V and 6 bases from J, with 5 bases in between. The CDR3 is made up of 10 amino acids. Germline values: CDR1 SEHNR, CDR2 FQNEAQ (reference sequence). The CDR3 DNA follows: TGTGCCAGCAGCCCTATCGAGCAGTACTTC. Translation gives CASSPIEQYF.